This is a list of T cell receptor beta chains from one sample in a study of blood T cell repertoires in COVID-19. The protocol was immunoSEQ multiplex PCR, while the TCRdb copy is restricted to in-frame clones and leaves out a portion. The table includes 140,000 or so clones, approximately 84% detected once. The sample was peripheral blood. The receptors originated from a human donor in a cohort sampled during active COVID-19. CDR3s include the opening cysteine and the closing phenylalanine or tryptophan. A D gene is named only where the DNA matches it firmly. Rows give clone size only sometimes, using once, few, many, or a class for an expanded clone.

d_call j_call clone_size v_call cdr3_nt cdr3_aa
TRBD2 TRBJ2-1 NA TRBV2 TGTGCCACCCGCTCCGGACTAGCGGCCTACAATGAGCAGTTCTTC CATRSGLAAYNEQFF
TRBD1 TRBJ2-1 NA TRBV11-3 TGTGCCAGCAGCTTAATGGGACAGGGGGCGGGCGAGCAGTTCTTC CASSLMGQGAGEQFF
NA TRBJ2-3 NA TRBV4-2 TGTGCCAGCAGCCAAGAGGAGCGACTCACAGATACGCAGTATTTT CASSQEERLTDTQYF
TRBD2 TRBJ2-3 NA TRBV5-1 TGCGCCAGCAGCCGACGGACTAGCGGGGAACACAGTTATTTT CASSRRTSGEHSYF
TRBD1 TRBJ2-3 NA TRBV9 TGTGCCAGCAGCGTAGACCCGGGACAGGGAGGGACAGATACGCAGTATTTT CASSVDPGQGGTDTQYF
TRBD1 TRBJ1-2 NA TRBV2 TGTGCCAGCAGTGCCCGGACAGGAGGTGGGAACTATGGCTACACCTTC CASSARTGGGNYGYTF
NA TRBJ1-1 NA TRBV14 TGTGCCAGCAGCCAAGTGGGGCAGGGAAGATCTGAAGCTTTCTTT CASSQVGQGRSEAFF
NA TRBJ2-1 NA TRBV18 TGTGCCAGCTCACCACCTGTTACTAGCTTGGTGTTCTTC CASSPPVTSLVFF
TRBD1 TRBJ1-5 NA TRBV19 TGTGCCAGTAGTCCCCCCCCAACAGGGGGCAATCAGCCCCAGCATTTT CASSPPPTGGNQPQHF
TRBD1 TRBJ1-5 once TRBV19 TGTGCCAGTAGTATAGGGACAGGGATATGGCAGCCCCAGCATTTT CASSIGTGIWQPQHF
TRBD1 TRBJ1-5 NA TRBV6-5 TGTGCCAGCAGCTCCGGGACAGGGAACAATCAGCCCCAGCATTTT CASSSGTGNNQPQHF
NA TRBJ1-4 NA TRBV2 TGTGCCAGCAGTGATATGGGTGGGGGGGATGAAAAACTGTTTTTT CASSDMGGGDEKLFF
TRBD1 TRBJ1-5 NA TRBV6-6 TGTGCCAGCAGTCACCCGGGACAGGGGACCTCCGCTCCGAATCAGCCCCAGCATTTT CASSHPGQGTSAPNQPQHF
TRBD1 TRBJ1-6 NA TRBV28 TGTGCCAGCAGTCCACCGGACAGGGGATCACCCCTCCACTTT CASSPPDRGSPLHF
TRBD1 TRBJ2-4 NA TRBV6-2/TRBV6-3 TGTGCCAGCAGTTACGGGACAGGGCAAAACATTCAGTACTTC CASSYGTGQNIQYF
NA TRBJ1-2 NA TRBV27 TGTGCCAGCAGTAACAGAGCCCCCTATGGCTACACCTTC CASSNRAPYGYTF
NA TRBJ1-1 NA TRBV25-1 TGTGCCAGCAGTCCTTCGGGGGGGTCTTACACTGAAGCTTTCTTT CASSPSGGSYTEAFF
TRBD1 TRBJ1-5 NA TRBV2 TGTGCCAGCAATGGACAGGGACCTCTATCAATTTACAATCAGCCCCAGCATTTT CASNGQGPLSIYNQPQHF